Below are 15 T cell receptor beta chains sequenced from a single sample in a study of siplizumab effects on memory and regulatory T cells. Clones were read by immunoSEQ multiplex PCR, and TCRdb kept only the in-frame ones, dropping some. The table records some 100,000 clones, approximately 93% of them present only once. Sample: CD8+ T cells sorted from blood. Receptor source: a human donor in good health.

This clone was found once. The CDR3: CSVDVGGNTEAFF. The CDR3 region has the DNA TGCAGCGTTGATGTCGGTGGGAACACTGAAGCTTTCTTT. The V and J genes are TRBV29-1 and TRBJ1-1; unclear D gene. The CDR3 sequence is 13 residues long. Per germline, CDR1 SQVTM and CDR2 ANQGSEA. V was pared by 3 bases and J by 1 base, with 9 bases between.

The gene calls are TRBV4-2 and TRBJ1-2, with D unresolved. V was trimmed by 0 bases and J by 4 bases, leaving 18 bases between them. Germline-derived CDR1 and CDR2 are LGHNA and YNFKEQ. This CDR3 spans 17 amino acids. The CDR3 DNA sequence: TGTGCCAGCAGCCAAGATCGCACGGCAACACTAGCCTATGGCTACACCTTC. Translation gives CASSQDRTATLAYGYTF.

The V and J genes are TRBV4-1 and TRBJ1-2; D gene uncertain. V shed 3 bases and J shed 4 bases, with 18 bases lying between them. Germline values: CDR1 MGHRA, CDR2 YSYEKL. The CDR3 totals 16 residues. CDR3 protein: CASSQEDTTYSYGYTF. The CDR3 DNA follows: TGCGCCAGCAGCCAGGAAGATACCACATATTCCTATGGCTACACCTTC.

The chain couples TRBV5-1 to TRBJ2-3; possible D gene TRBD1, 5 bases. The CDR3 contains 16 residues. The V and J ends lost 1 base and 2 bases respectively, with 14 bases between them. CDR1 and CDR2 from the germline V gene are SGHRS and YFSETQ. The DNA for the CDR3 is TGCGCCAGCAGCTTGCTGGGGCGATACCCCACAGATACGCAGTATTTT. It encodes CASSLLGRYPTDTQYF.

The chain carries TRBV5-5 and TRBJ2-7, with 10 bases that match TRBD2. V shed 3 bases and J 0 bases; nucleotides not matched to a gene: 3. Germline CDR1 is SGHKS and CDR2 is YYEKEE (reference sequence). The CDR3 consists of 15 residues. The CDR3 coding sequence is TGTGCCAGCAGCTATCTAGCGGGGGACTCCTACGAGCAGTACTTC. Protein product: CASSYLAGDSYEQYF.

The CDR3, as DNA: TGTGCCAGCAGTTTAACGGGGGAGTCGGGAAACACCATATATTTT. Protein product: CASSLTGESGNTIYF. The rearrangement links TRBV27 to TRBJ1-3, with D maybe TRBD1 (5 bases). Germline CDR1 reads MNHEY; CDR2 reads SMNVEV (reference sequence). The CDR3 consists of 15 residues. Trimming removed 2 bases from V and 4 bases from J, with 12 bases in between.

This chain connects TRBV27 to TRBJ1-5, with D maybe TRBD1 (6 bases). The V and J ends lost 5 bases and 2 bases respectively, with 13 bases between them. This CDR3 is built from 15 residues. Germline loops: CDR1 MNHEY, CDR2 SMNVEV (reference sequence). This CDR3 reads CASSLWGLGNQPQHF. In nucleotides, the CDR3 is TGTGCCAGCAGTCTATGGGGGCTGGGCAATCAGCCCCAGCATTTT.

The rearrangement joins TRBV11-2 to TRBJ2-7, with D tentatively TRBD2 (6 bases). Trimming shortened V by 0 bases and J by 5 bases, and 20 bases separated the two germline ends. Germline CDR1 SGHAT, CDR2 FQNNGV. The CDR3 consists of 17 residues. The CDR3 region is CASSLDRERLGTNEQYF. The DNA for the CDR3 is TGTGCCAGCAGCTTAGATCGGGAGCGGCTGGGAACTAACGAGCAGTACTTC.

The chain recombines TRBV4-1 with TRBJ1-5; D is unclear. The CDR3 is 15 residues long. With 0 bases removed from V and 2 bases from J, the gap between germline ends came to 8 bases. The germline V gene encodes CDR1 MGHRA and CDR2 YSYEKL. The CDR3 nucleotides read TGCGCCAGCAGCCAAGAGCAGGAGGGCAATCAGCCCCAGCATTTT. Translation: CASSQEQEGNQPQHF.

This clone appeared once. The V gene is TRBV4-1, the J gene TRBJ2-2, with 8 bases identical to TRBD2. Per germline, CDR1 MGHRA and CDR2 YSYEKL. There are 17 residues in the CDR3. The trim removed 0 bases at V and 2 bases at J, leaving 5 bases unmatched. CDR3 bases: TGCGCCAGCAGCCAAGAACCTAGCGGGCTTAACACCGGGGAGCTGTTTTTT. Translated: CASSQEPSGLNTGELFF.

The chain joins TRBV2 to TRBJ1-4; D unclear. Germline-derived CDR1 and CDR2 are SNHLY and FYNNEI. V dropped 1 base and J dropped 10 bases, with 16 bases sitting between them. This CDR3 region has 15 residues. The CDR3 nucleotides are TGTGCCAGCAGTGAAGGGCCCCCTAACTTTGGAAAACTGTTTTTT. It translates to CASSEGPPNFGKLFF.

The V call is TRBV9, the J call TRBJ1-5, with D possibly matching TRBD1 (6 bases). V was cut by 0 bases and J by 4 bases, with 11 bases left in between. CDR3 size: 15 residues. Germline V gene sequence: CDR1 SGDLS, CDR2 YYNGEE. The CDR3 loop reads CASSVGGGPNQPQHF. The CDR3, as DNA: TGTGCCAGCAGCGTAGGAGGGGGACCGAATCAGCCCCAGCATTTT.

The rearrangement uses TRBV14 and TRBJ2-5, with 7 bases fitting TRBD1. This CDR3 is 15 amino acids long. CDR1 is SGHDN and CDR2 is FVKESK in the germline V gene. The V segment lost 3 bases and the J segment 2 bases; nucleotides outside the gene matches: 6. The CDR3 reads CASSHLRQGQETQYF. CDR3 nucleotide sequence: TGTGCCAGCAGCCACTTACGACAGGGACAAGAGACCCAGTACTTC.

The chain joins TRBV13 to TRBJ2-3, with TRBD2 matching over 9 bases. The CDR3 has 16 residues. Germline CDR1 is PRHDT and CDR2 is FYEKMQ (reference sequence). After removal of 3 bases from V and 4 bases from J, the junction contained 8 bases not matched to a gene. In DNA, the CDR3 is TGTGCCAGCAGCTTGGTTAGCGGGAGTACATCAGATACGCAGTATTTT. This gives the protein CASSLVSGSTSDTQYF.

DNA for the CDR3: TGTGCCAGCTTACATCAGGGGGCGCCGGGCTACGAGCAGTACTTC. It translates to CASLHQGAPGYEQYF. The chain combines TRBV13 with TRBJ2-7; TRBD1 matches 8 bases. Per germline, CDR1 PRHDT and CDR2 FYEKMQ (reference sequence). V gave up 8 bases and J gave up 3 bases; unmatched junction bases: 12. CDR3 size: 15 residues.